This entry lists 27 T cell receptor beta chains sequenced from one sample in a study of vaccination effects on CD4 cells after COVID-19. Using viral peptide pools, the ViraFEST assay grew out antigen-specific CD4+ T cells prior to sequencing. CD4+ T cells were isolated after around 10 days of culture. Recipients of the vaccine had no prior SARS-CoV-2 infection and negative nucleocapsid antibodies. Their antigen targets remain unknown. Repertoires were generated with immunoSEQ multiplex PCR, while TCRdb's copy carries only in-frame clones and drops some. The data hold tens of thousands of clones, with around 62% observed a single time. The source material was CD4+ T cells from PBMCs cultured with HCoV-NL63 spike peptides, sampled before COVID-19 vaccination. Source of these receptors: a human donor who received a COVID-19 vaccine.

J is TRBJ2-7 and V is TRBV6-4; tentatively, D is TRBD2 (5 bases). The CDR3 loop spans 14 amino acids. Trimming pared 5 bases from V and 1 base from J, leaving 12 bases between. Germline CDR1 MRHNA, CDR2 SNTAGT. The CDR3 coding sequence is TGTGCCAGCAGTCCTGAGGGAGCGTCCTACGAGCAGTACTTC. Translation gives CASSPEGASYEQYF.

The J gene is TRBJ2-6, the V gene TRBV6-5; D is ambiguous. Trimming removed 3 bases at V and 2 bases at J, with 5 bases between. The germline CDR1 and CDR2 sequences are MNHEY and SVGAGI. The CDR3 extends over 14 amino acids. For the CDR3, the DNA is TGTGCCAGCAGTTATGGACCTGGGGCCAACGTCCTGACTTTC. The encoded protein is CASSYGPGANVLTF.

The rearrangement uses TRBV7-9 and TRBJ2-2; D is tentatively TRBD1 or TRBD2 (7 bases each). The CDR3 has 14 amino acids. The germline V and J ends were trimmed by 5 bases and 6 bases, with 13 bases remaining between them. Germline-derived CDR1 and CDR2 are SEHNR and FQNEAQ (reference sequence). In DNA form, the CDR3 reads TGTGCCAGCAGCCCCCAGGGGGGGCCCGGGGAGCTGTTTTTT. It translates to CASSPQGGPGELFF.

This chain connects TRBV11-2 to TRBJ1-4; D is ambiguous. With 7 bases removed from V and 0 bases from J, the gap between germline ends came to 12 bases. The CDR3 has 15 residues. Germline V lookup: CDR1 SGHAT, CDR2 FQNNGV. CDR3 in DNA: TGTGCCAGCACGCACGACTGGTCAACTAATGAAAAACTGTTTTTT. This codes for CASTHDWSTNEKLFF.

This clone was detected only once. The chain couples TRBV5-1 to TRBJ1-6; D is possibly TRBD1 (6 bases). Germline V gene sequence: CDR1 SGHRS, CDR2 YFSETQ. The CDR3 totals 16 residues. The V end lost 0 bases, the J end lost 5 bases, and 12 bases lay between the germline ends. CDR3 region: CASSLDRVENNSPLHF. The CDR3 DNA is TGCGCCAGCAGCTTGGACAGGGTTGAGAATAATTCACCCCTCCACTTT.

The chain employs TRBV21-1 and TRBJ2-7. TRBV21-1 is termed a pseudogene. The CDR3 contains 13 residues. CDR3 residues: CASLPAATYEQYF. As DNA, the CDR3 is TGTGCCAGCCTCCCCGCCGCCACCTACGAGCAGTACTTC.

This clone appeared a few times. The chain uses TRBV7-9 and TRBJ2-7; D unclear. CDR3 length: 12 residues. CDR1 is SEHNR, CDR2 FQNEAQ, per germline (reference sequence). The V end lost 1 base, the J end lost 6 bases, and 7 bases lay between the germline ends. Here the CDR3 reads CASSLDYREQYF. The CDR3 DNA is TGTGCCAGCAGCTTAGATTATCGCGAGCAGTACTTC.

The chain recombines TRBV5-1 with TRBJ1-3; D uncertain. Looked up from germline, CDR1 is SGHRS and CDR2 is YFSETQ. V lost 3 bases and J 0 bases, leaving 13 bases between the germline ends. This CDR3 comprises 16 residues. CDR3 bases: TGCGCCAGCAGCTCTGGCCTCCCCGGCTCTGGAAACACCATATATTTT. Translated, it gives CASSSGLPGSGNTIYF. Filled out from reference TRBV5-1 and TRBJ1-3, the complete variable domain reads KAGVTQTPRYLIKTRGQQVTLSCSPISGHRSVSWYQQTPGQGLQFLFEYFSETQRNKGNFPGRFSGRQFSNSRSEMNVSTLELGDSALYLCASSSGLPGSGNTIYFGEGSWLTVV.

This chain uses TRBV7-2 with TRBJ2-7, with D hard to call. V was cut by 2 bases and J by 2 bases, with 10 bases left in between. The CDR3 loop spans 14 amino acids. Per germline, CDR1 SGHTA and CDR2 FQGNSA. The CDR3 region has the DNA TGTGCCAGCAGCTTATTACCAACCGCCTACGAGCAGTACTTC. Translation gives CASSLLPTAYEQYF.

The chain joins TRBV6-6 to TRBJ2-3, with 7 bases aligning to TRBD2. Per the germline V gene, CDR1 is MNHNY and CDR2 is SVGAGI (reference sequence). With V trimmed by 1 base and J by 1 base, 2 bases remained unmatched. The CDR3 spans 15 residues. CDR3 DNA sequence: TGTGCCAGCAGTTACTTTGCGGGGGGCACAGATACGCAGTATTTT. Translating gives CASSYFAGGTDTQYF.

This rearrangement joins TRBV27 to TRBJ2-5; the D gene could be TRBD1 or TRBD2 (5 bases each). This CDR3 has 15 residues. Germline V gene data show CDR1 as MNHEY and CDR2 as SMNVEV (reference sequence). V dropped 7 bases and J dropped 2 bases, with 17 bases sitting between them. DNA for the CDR3: TGTGCCAGCACCCCTTCCGTCGGGACGCAAGAGACCCAGTACTTC. Translated, it gives CASTPSVGTQETQYF.

This clone appeared once. The DNA of the CDR3 is TGTGCCAGCAGTCAAACTGGGACAGGGAGAAATGCCAACTATGGCTACACCTTC. Amino acids: CASSQTGTGRNANYGYTF. V is TRBV27 and J is TRBJ1-2; TRBD1 aligns across 9 bases. Unmatched junction bases numbered 15, after V lost 5 bases and J lost 2 bases. The CDR3 loop spans 18 amino acids. Germline CDR1 is MNHEY and CDR2 is SMNVEV (reference sequence).

This clone was seen only once. J is TRBJ2-5 and V is TRBV6-5, with D tentatively TRBD1 (7 bases). Germline CDR1 is MNHEY and CDR2 is SVGAGI. The V end lost 7 bases, the J end lost 4 bases, and 13 bases lay between the germline ends. This CDR3 is 13 amino acids long. The CDR3 sequence: CASNRRGPETQYF. DNA of the CDR3: TGTGCCAGCAATCGGAGGGGGCCAGAGACCCAGTACTTC.

This chain connects TRBV19 to TRBJ1-2; no reliable D call. Deletions cut 3 bases from V and 0 bases from J, with 8 bases between. The length of the CDR3 is 14 residues. Per germline, CDR1 LNHDA and CDR2 SQIVND (reference sequence). The CDR3 DNA follows: TGTGCCAGTAGTATCTCCGGGACTAACTATGGCTACACCTTC. Translation: CASSISGTNYGYTF.

This sequence joins TRBV21-1 and TRBJ1-6. TRBV21-1 is tagged as a pseudogene. This CDR3 is 17 amino acids long. In nucleotides, the CDR3 is TGTGCCAGCAGCACTCATGAGAGACAGCGGGTGAATTCACCCCTCCACTTT. It yields the protein CASSTHERQRVNSPLHF.

The chain carries TRBV27 and TRBJ1-6; D not certain. This CDR3 is built from 14 residues. Trimming left V 2 bases short and J 9 bases short, with 11 bases between. Germline V gives CDR1 MNHEY, CDR2 SMNVEV (reference sequence). The CDR3 loop reads CASSLNILGSPLHF. The DNA of the CDR3 is TGTGCCAGCAGTTTAAATATCCTGGGTTCACCCCTCCACTTT.

The V and J genes are TRBV3-1 (or the pseudogene TRBV3-2) and TRBJ1-6, with D possibly TRBD1 on 6 matching bases. The germline V gene has CDR1 LGHDT and CDR2 YNNKEL (reference sequence). The CDR3 spans 14 residues. V was pared by 4 bases and J by 10 bases, with 14 bases between. In DNA form, the CDR3 reads TGTGCCAGCAGCCTACAGGGAATACACTCACCCCTCCACTTT. Amino acids: CASSLQGIHSPLHF.

The chain joins TRBV6-5 to TRBJ2-5; D is unresolved. The length of the CDR3 is 14 residues. The germline V gene encodes CDR1 MNHEY and CDR2 SVGAGI. Trimming cost V 7 bases and J 2 bases, with 14 bases left between them. The CDR3 region is CASTMDGTQETQYF. As DNA, the CDR3 is TGTGCCAGCACTATGGACGGAACACAAGAGACCCAGTACTTC.

This clone has only a few counts. The genes are TRBV7-9 and TRBJ1-5; D unclear. The CDR3 runs 16 residues. Trimming shortened V by 5 bases and J by 2 bases, and 16 bases separated the two germline ends. Germline V lookup: CDR1 SEHNR, CDR2 FQNEAQ (reference sequence). Written as DNA, the CDR3 is TGTGCCAGCAGCGTAACTTCAGGTGAGGGCAATCAGCCCCAGCATTTT. Translation gives CASSVTSGEGNQPQHF.

The chain joins TRBV18 to TRBJ1-1; 7 bases match TRBD1. Unmatched junction bases numbered 6, after V lost 7 bases and J lost 1 base. Germline V gene lookup returns CDR1 KGHSH and CDR2 LQKENI. The CDR3 consists of 14 residues. The CDR3 is CASFLTGANTEAFF. DNA for the CDR3: TGTGCCAGCTTCCTAACAGGGGCGAACACTGAAGCTTTCTTT. The full variable domain, completed using reference TRBV18 and TRBJ1-1, is NAGVMQNPRHLVRRRGQEARLRCSPMKGHSHVYWYRQLPEEGLKFMVYLQKENIIDESGMPKERFSAEFPKEGPSILRIQQVVRGDSAAYFCASFLTGANTEAFFGQGTRLTVV.

The chain links TRBV27 to TRBJ1-2, with 8 bases identical to TRBD1. CDR3 length equals 13 residues. Germline-derived CDR1 and CDR2 are MNHEY and SMNVEV (reference sequence). Germline trimming cut 5 bases from V and 6 bases from J; bases unmatched to any gene: 5. CDR3 protein: CASSRPGGDGYTF. The CDR3 bases are TGTGCCAGCAGTCGACCAGGGGGCGATGGCTACACCTTC.

The chain is built from TRBV5-1 and TRBJ2-2, with a tentative D call TRBD2 (6 bases). The CDR3 length is 13 residues. CDR1 and CDR2 from the germline V gene are SGHRS and YFSETQ. The ends were cut back, 6 bases at V and 4 bases at J, with 10 bases in the middle. CDR3 region: CASMGGSTGELFF. The CDR3 DNA is TGCGCCAGCATGGGGGGTAGCACCGGGGAGCTGTTTTTT.

CDR3 DNA sequence: TGTGCCAGCAGTCTAAGCCTAGCGGGAGTGTCGGTCAAAAACATTCAGTACTTC. Amino acids: CASSLSLAGVSVKNIQYF. The chain is built from TRBV6-6 and TRBJ2-4; 10 nucleotides line up with TRBD2. This CDR3 spans 18 amino acids. Germline lookup yields CDR1 MNHNY and CDR2 SVGAGI (reference sequence). V was pared by 5 bases and J by 3 bases, with 13 bases of the junction left unmatched.

The chain joins TRBV6-5 to TRBJ2-2, with TRBD2 matching over 7 bases. The ends lost 7 bases at V and 6 bases at J; junction bases unmatched: 5. Germline V gene lookup returns CDR1 MNHEY and CDR2 SVGAGI. This CDR3 region has 13 residues. CDR3 protein: CASNGGEAGELFF. The CDR3 coding sequence is TGTGCCAGCAATGGGGGGGAGGCCGGGGAGCTGTTTTTT.

J is TRBJ2-3 and V is TRBV10-1; D could derive from TRBD1 or TRBD2 (5 bases each). The length of the CDR3 is 16 residues. Per germline, CDR1 WNHNN and CDR2 SYGVQD (reference sequence). The ends were cut back, 2 bases at V and 3 bases at J, with 15 bases in the middle. The CDR3, as DNA: TGCGCCAGCAGTGAGGCGGCAGGGAGAAGGACAGATACGCAGTATTTT. Encoded protein: CASSEAAGRRTDTQYF.

The V and J genes are TRBV4-1 and TRBJ2-5; D might be TRBD1 (5 bases). Trimming shortened V by 0 bases and J by 2 bases, and 10 bases separated the two germline ends. There are 15 residues in the CDR3. CDR1 is MGHRA, CDR2 YSYEKL, per germline. CDR3 amino acids: CASSQDRVGQETQYF. CDR3 coding DNA: TGCGCCAGCAGCCAAGACAGGGTGGGGCAAGAGACCCAGTACTTC.

The CDR3 DNA follows: TGTGCCAGCTCACCGTCTGAGAGGAACACTGAAGCTTTCTTT. Protein product: CASSPSERNTEAFF. This chain uses TRBV18 with TRBJ1-1; D ambiguous. CDR1 is KGHSH, CDR2 LQKENI, per germline. V lost 3 bases and J 1 base, leaving 9 bases between the germline ends. The CDR3 is 14 amino acids.